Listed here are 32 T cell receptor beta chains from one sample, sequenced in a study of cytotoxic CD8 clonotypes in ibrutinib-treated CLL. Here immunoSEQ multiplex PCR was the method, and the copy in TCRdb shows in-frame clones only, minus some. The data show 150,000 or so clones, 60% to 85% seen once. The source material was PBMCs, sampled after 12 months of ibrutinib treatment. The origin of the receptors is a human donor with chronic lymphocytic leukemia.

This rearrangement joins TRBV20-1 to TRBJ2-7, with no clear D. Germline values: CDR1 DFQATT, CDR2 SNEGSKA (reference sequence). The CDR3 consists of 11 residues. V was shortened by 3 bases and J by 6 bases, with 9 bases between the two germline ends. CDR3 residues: CSASSAGEQYF. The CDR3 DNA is TGCAGTGCTAGTTCGGCCGGCGAGCAGTACTTC.

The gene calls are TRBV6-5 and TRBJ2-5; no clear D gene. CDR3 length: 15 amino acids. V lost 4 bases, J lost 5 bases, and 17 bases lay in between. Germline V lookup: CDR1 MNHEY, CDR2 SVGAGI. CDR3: CASSWDSLARETQYF. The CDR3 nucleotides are TGTGCCAGCAGTTGGGATTCCCTGGCCCGCGAGACCCAGTACTTC.

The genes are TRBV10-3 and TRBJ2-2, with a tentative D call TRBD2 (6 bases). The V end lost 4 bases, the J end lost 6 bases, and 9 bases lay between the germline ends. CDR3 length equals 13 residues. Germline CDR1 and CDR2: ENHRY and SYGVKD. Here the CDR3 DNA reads TGTGCCATCAGTGTAACGGGGGCCGGGGAGCTGTTTTTT. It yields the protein CAISVTGAGELFF.

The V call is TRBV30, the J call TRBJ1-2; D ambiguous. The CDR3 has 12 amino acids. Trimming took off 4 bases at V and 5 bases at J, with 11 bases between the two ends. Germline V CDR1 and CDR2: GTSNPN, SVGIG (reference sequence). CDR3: CAWIKGGYGYTF. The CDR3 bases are TGTGCCTGGATCAAGGGAGGATATGGCTACACCTTC.

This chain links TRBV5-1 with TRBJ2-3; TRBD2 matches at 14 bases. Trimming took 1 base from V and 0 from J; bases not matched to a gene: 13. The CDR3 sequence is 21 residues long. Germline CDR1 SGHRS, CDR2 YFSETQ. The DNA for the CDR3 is TGCGCCAGCAGCTTGATACCAACCGGGACTAGCGGGAGTCCTAGCACAGATACGCAGTATTTT. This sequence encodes CASSLIPTGTSGSPSTDTQYF. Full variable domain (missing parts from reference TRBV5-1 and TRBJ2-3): KAGVTQTPRYLIKTRGQQVTLSCSPISGHRSVSWYQQTPGQGLQFLFEYFSETQRNKGNFPGRFSGRQFSNSRSEMNVSTLELGDSALYLCASSLIPTGTSGSPSTDTQYFGPGTRLTVL.

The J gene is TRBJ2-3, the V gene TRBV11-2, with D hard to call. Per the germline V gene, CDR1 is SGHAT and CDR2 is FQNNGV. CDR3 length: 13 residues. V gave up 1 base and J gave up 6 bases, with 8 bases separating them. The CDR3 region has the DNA TGTGCCAGCAGCTTAGGTGGTCGGGATACGCAGTATTTT. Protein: CASSLGGRDTQYF.

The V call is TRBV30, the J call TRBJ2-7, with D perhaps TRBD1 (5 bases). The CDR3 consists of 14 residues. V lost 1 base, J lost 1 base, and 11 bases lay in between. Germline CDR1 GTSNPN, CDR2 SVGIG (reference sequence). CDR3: CAWSGSKGSYEQYF. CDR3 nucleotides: TGTGCCTGGAGTGGTTCAAAGGGGTCCTACGAGCAGTACTTC. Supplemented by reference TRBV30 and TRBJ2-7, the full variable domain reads SQTIHQWPATLVQPVGSPLSLECTVEGTSNPNLYWYRQAAGRGLQLLFYSVGIGQISSEVPQNLSASRPQDRQFILSSKKLLLSDSGFYLCAWSGSKGSYEQYFGPGTRLTVT.

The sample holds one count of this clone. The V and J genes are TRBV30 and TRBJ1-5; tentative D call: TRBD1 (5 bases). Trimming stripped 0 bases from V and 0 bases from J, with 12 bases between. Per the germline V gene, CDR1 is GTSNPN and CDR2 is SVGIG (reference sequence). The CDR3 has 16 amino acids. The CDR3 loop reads CAWSVTGRISNQPQHF. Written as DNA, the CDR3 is TGTGCCTGGAGTGTAACGGGACGGATTAGCAATCAGCCCCAGCATTTT.

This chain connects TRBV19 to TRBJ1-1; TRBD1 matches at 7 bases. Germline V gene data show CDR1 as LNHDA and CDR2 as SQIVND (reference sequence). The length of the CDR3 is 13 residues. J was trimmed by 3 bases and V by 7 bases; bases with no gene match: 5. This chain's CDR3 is CASTWTGHTEAFF. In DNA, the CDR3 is TGTGCCAGTACCTGGACAGGACACACTGAAGCTTTCTTT.

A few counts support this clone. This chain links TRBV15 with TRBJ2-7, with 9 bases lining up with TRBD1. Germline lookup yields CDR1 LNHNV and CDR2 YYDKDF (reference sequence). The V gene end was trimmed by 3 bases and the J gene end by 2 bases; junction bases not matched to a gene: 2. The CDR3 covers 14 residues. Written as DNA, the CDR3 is TGTGCCACCAGCAGCCGGGACAGGGCCTACGAGCAGTACTTC. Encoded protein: CATSSRDRAYEQYF.

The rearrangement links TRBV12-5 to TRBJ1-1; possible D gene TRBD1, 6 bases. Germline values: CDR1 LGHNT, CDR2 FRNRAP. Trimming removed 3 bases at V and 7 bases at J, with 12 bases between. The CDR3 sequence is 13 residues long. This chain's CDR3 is CASGLQTQGEAFF. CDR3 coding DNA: TGTGCTAGTGGTTTACAAACACAGGGTGAAGCTTTCTTT. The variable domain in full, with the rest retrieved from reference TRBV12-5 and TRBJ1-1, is DARVTQTPRHKVTEMGQEVTMRCQPILGHNTVFWYRQTMMQGLELLAYFRNRAPLDDSGMPKDRFSAEMPDATLATLKIQPSEPRDSAVYFCASGLQTQGEAFFGQGTRLTVV.

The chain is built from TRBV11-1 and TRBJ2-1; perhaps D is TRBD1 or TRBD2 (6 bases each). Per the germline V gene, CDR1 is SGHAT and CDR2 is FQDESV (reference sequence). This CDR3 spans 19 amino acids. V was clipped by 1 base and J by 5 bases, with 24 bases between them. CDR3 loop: CASSLELLDWGATDNEQFF. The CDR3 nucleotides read TGTGCCAGCAGCTTAGAGCTCCTAGATTGGGGGGCAACTGACAATGAGCAGTTCTTC. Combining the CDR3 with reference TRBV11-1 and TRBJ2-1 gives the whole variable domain EAEVAQSPRYKITEKSQAVAFWCDPISGHATLYWYRQILGQGPELLVQFQDESVVDDSQLPKDRFSAERLKGVDSTLKIQPAELGDSAMYLCASSLELLDWGATDNEQFFGPGTRLTVL.

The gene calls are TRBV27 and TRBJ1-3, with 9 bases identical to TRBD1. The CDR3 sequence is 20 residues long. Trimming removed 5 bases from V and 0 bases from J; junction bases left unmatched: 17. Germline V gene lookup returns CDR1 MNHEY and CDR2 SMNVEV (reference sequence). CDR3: CASSPTGGGRLPSSGNTIYF. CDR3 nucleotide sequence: TGTGCCAGCAGTCCGACAGGGGGTGGGAGACTCCCGAGCTCTGGAAACACCATATATTTT.

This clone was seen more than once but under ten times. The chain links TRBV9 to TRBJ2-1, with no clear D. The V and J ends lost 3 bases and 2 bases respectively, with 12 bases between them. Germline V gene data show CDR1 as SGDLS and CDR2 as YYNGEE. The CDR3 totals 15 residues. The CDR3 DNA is TGTGCCAGCAGCGAGGACCTGACCCCCTACAATGAGCAGTTCTTC. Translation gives CASSEDLTPYNEQFF.

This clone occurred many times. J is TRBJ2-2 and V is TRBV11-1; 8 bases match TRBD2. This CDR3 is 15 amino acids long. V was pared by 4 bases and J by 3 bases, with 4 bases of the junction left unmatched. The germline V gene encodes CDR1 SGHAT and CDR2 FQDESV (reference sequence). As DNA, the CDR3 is TGTGCCAGCAGCTCGCAGCGGGGGTACACCGGGGAGCTGTTTTTT. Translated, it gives CASSSQRGYTGELFF.

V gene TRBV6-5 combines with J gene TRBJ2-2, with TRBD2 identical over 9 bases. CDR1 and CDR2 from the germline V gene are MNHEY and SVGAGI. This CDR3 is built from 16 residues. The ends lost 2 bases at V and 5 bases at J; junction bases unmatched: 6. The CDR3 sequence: CASSYQAGGGTGELFF. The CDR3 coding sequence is TGTGCCAGCAGTTACCAAGCGGGAGGCGGTACCGGGGAGCTGTTTTTT.

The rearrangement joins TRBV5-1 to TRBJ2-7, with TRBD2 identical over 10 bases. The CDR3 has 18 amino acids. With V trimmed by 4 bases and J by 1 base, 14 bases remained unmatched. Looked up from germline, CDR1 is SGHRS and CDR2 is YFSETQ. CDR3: CASSKAGGAGAGSYEQYF. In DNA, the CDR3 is TGCGCCAGCAGCAAAGCGGGAGGGGCTGGGGCTGGGTCCTACGAGCAGTACTTC.

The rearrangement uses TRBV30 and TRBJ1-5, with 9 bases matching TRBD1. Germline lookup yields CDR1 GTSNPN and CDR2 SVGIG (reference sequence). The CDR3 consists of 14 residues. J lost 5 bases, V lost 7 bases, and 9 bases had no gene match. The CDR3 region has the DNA TGTGCCTACGGACAGGGGTCGCTCGATCAGCCCCAGCATTTT. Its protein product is CAYGQGSLDQPQHF.

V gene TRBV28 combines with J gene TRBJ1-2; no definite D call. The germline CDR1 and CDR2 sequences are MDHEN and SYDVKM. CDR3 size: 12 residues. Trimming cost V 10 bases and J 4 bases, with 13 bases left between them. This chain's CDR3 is CAIGQDLYGYTF. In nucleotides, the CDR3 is TGTGCCATAGGGCAGGACCTCTATGGCTACACCTTC.

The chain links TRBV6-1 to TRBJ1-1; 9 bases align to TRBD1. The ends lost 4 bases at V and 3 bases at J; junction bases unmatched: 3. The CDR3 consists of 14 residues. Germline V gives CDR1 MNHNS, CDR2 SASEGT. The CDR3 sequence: CASSGRDRDTEAFF. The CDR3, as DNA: TGTGCCAGCAGTGGACGGGACAGGGACACTGAAGCTTTCTTT.

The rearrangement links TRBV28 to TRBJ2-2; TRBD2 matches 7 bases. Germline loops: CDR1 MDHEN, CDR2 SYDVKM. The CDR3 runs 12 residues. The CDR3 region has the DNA TGTGCGGGGCGGGGGAGCACCGGGGAGCTGTTTTTT. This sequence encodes CAGRGSTGELFF.

The CDR3 nucleotides read TGTGCCAGCAGCTCTAGGGCCGGGGGTGAAGAGACCCAGTACTTC. Encoded protein: CASSSRAGGEETQYF. V is TRBV7-9 and J is TRBJ2-5, with D maybe TRBD2 (6 bases). Germline CDR1 is SEHNR and CDR2 is FQNEAQ (reference sequence). V was clipped by 4 bases and J by 3 bases, with 15 bases between them. This CDR3 region has 15 residues.

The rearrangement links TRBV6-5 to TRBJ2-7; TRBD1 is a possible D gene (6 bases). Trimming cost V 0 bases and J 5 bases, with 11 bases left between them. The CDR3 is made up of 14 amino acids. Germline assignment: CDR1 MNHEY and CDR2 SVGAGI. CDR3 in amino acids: CASSYSLGAHEQYF. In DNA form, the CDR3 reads TGTGCCAGCAGTTACTCCTTGGGGGCCCACGAGCAGTACTTC.

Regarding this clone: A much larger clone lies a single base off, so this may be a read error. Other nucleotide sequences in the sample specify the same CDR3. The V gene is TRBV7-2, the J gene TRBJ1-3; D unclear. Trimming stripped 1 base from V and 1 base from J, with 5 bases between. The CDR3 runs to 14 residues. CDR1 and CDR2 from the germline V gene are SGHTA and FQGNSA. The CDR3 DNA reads TGTGCCAGCAGCTTAGGGGGTTCTGGAAACACCATATATTTT. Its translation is CASSLGGSGNTIYF.

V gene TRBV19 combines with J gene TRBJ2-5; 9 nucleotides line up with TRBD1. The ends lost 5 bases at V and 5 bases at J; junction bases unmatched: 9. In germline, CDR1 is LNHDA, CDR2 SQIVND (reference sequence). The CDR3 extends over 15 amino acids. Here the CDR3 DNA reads TGTGCCAGTAGTGTACAGGGGGCGGGGTTGGAGACCCAGTACTTC. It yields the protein CASSVQGAGLETQYF.

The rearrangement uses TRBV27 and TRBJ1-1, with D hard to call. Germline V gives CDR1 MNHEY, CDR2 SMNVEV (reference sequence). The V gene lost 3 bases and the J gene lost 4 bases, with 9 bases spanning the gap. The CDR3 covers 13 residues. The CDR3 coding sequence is TGTGCCAGCAGTTTTCGAGGGCTCACTGAAGCTTTCTTT. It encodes CASSFRGLTEAFF.

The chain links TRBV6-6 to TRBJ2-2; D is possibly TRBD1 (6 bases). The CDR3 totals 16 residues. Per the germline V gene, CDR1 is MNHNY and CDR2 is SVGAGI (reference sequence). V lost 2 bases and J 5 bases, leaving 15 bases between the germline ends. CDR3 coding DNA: TGTGCCAGCAGTTACGGGCAGGGGATAGGTACCGGGGAGCTGTTTTTT. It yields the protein CASSYGQGIGTGELFF.

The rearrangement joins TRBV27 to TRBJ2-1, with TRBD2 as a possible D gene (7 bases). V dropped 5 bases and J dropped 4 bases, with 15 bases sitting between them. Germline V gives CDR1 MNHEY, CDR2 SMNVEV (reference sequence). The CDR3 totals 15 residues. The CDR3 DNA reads TGTGCCAGCAGTCCGAGGGGGGGAACGTACAATGAGCAGTTCTTC. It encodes CASSPRGGTYNEQFF.

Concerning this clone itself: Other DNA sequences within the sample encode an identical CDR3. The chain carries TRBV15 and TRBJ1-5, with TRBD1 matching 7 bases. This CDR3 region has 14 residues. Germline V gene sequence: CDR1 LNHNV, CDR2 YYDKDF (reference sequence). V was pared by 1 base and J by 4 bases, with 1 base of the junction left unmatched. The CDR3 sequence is CATSRVTGNQPQHF. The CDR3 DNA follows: TGTGCCACCAGCAGAGTGACAGGGAATCAGCCCCAGCATTTT.

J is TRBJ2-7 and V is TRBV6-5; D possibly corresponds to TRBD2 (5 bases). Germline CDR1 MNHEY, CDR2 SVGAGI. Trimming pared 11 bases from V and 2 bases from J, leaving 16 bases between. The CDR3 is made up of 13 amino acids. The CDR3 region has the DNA TGTGCCCTGGGCCGGGGTACAACCTACGAGCAGTACTTC. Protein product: CALGRGTTYEQYF.

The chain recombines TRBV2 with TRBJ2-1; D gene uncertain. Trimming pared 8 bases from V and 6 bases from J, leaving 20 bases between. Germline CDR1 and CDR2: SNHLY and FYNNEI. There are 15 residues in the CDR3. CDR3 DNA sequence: TGTGCCAGCCCCAACCCCTTCGGGCCTCGCAATGAGCAGTTCTTC. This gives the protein CASPNPFGPRNEQFF.

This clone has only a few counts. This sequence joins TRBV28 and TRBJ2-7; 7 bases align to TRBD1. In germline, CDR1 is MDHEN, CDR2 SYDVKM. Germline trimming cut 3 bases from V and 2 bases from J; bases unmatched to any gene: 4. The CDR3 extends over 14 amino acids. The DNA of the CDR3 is TGTGCCAGCAGTTTCGTAGGACAGGCCTACGAGCAGTACTTC. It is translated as CASSFVGQAYEQYF.